This T cell receptor (beta chain) was captured by sequencing in a study of CD8 T cells in ankylosing spondylitis. TCRdb redid the calling of the 5' RACE reads with MiXCR, one entry per CDR3 protein. The sample shows 150,000 to 200,000 distinct CDR3 sequences, around a tenth of them seen only once. This clonotype has a count of ten or more. The ends lost 6 bases at V and 15 bases at J; junction bases unmatched: 4. This CDR3 has 10 residues. Sequencing was carried out using blood, either unsorted or a sorted T cell fraction (not recorded which). The sequence came from a male donor with ankylosing spondylitis or in good health (not recorded which). The chain links TRBV12-3 or TRBV12-4 to TRBJ2-1, with 8 bases identical to TRBD2. This CDR3 is CASSGTRRFF. As DNA, the CDR3 is TGTGCCAGCAGCGGGACTAGGAGGTTCTTC.